One and the same sample provided the 27 T cell receptor beta chains below, sequenced in a study of post-analysis software for immune sequencing data. Study-wide findings and caveats: Patients had higher frequencies than controls of about 5 TRBV segments, including TRBV5-6, TRBV5-1 and TRBV20-1.

These receptors are not linked to any known antigen. The authors incorporated unique molecular identifiers into the TCR beta cDNA libraries. MiXCR, applied by TCRdb to the PCR reads, yields one record per CDR3 protein. The table has about 400,000 distinct CDR3 sequences, 30% to 45% seen once. Sequencing used blood. These receptors all stem from a girl aged 10 to 17 with multiple sclerosis.

This clonotype appeared a few times. The rearrangement uses TRBV6-5 and TRBJ1-1; D gene unclear. The germline gives CDR1 MNHEY, CDR2 SVGAGI. The ends were cut back, 6 bases at V and 6 bases at J, with 14 bases in the middle. CDR3 size: 13 residues. CDR3 bases: TGTGCCAGCAGGGTGATAGAATATGCTGAAGCTTTCTTT. Translation: CASRVIEYAEAFF.

This clonotype was detected many times. The chain is built from TRBV9 and TRBJ2-7; a weak D match, TRBD1 (5 bases). The CDR3 runs to 14 residues. Germline lookup yields CDR1 SGDLS and CDR2 YYNGEE. V lost 1 base and J 0 bases, leaving 8 bases between the germline ends. DNA for the CDR3: TGTGCCAGCAGCGTAAGTGGGGCCTCCTACGAGCAGTACTTC. It is translated as CASSVSGASYEQYF.

The rearrangement links TRBV7-8 to TRBJ2-3; 11 bases agree with TRBD2. Germline V gives CDR1 SGHVS, CDR2 FQNEAQ. J lost 2 bases, V lost 0 bases, and 4 bases had no gene match. This CDR3 contains 17 residues. The CDR3 DNA sequence: TGTGCCAGCAGCTTAGCGCTAGCGGGGGGACCCACAGATACGCAGTATTTT. This translates into CASSLALAGGPTDTQYF. The variable domain in full, with the rest retrieved from reference TRBV7-8 and TRBJ2-3, is GAGVSQSPRYKVAKRGQDVALRCDPISGHVSLFWYQQALGQGPEFLTYFQNEAQLDKSGLPSDRFFAERPEGSVSTLKIQRTQQEDSAVYLCASSLALAGGPTDTQYFGPGTRLTVL.

The chain joins TRBV28 to TRBJ2-5; 8 bases are shared with TRBD2. The V segment lost 4 bases and the J segment 4 bases; nucleotides outside the gene matches: 8. This CDR3 is built from 15 residues. From germline, CDR1 is MDHEN and CDR2 SYDVKM. CDR3 in amino acids: CASSSYLAGRETQYF. As DNA, the CDR3 is TGTGCCAGCAGTTCGTATTTAGCGGGGCGAGAGACCCAGTACTTC.

The genes are TRBV7-9 and TRBJ2-5; TRBD1 aligns across 8 bases. CDR3 length: 15 residues. Germline V gene data show CDR1 as SEHNR and CDR2 as FQNEAQ (reference sequence). V lost 4 bases and J lost 11; bases outside the gene matches: 15. The chain's CDR3 is CASSYQMTGERKQYF. In DNA, the CDR3 is TGTGCCAGCAGCTATCAGATGACAGGGGAAAGAAAGCAGTACTTC.

This clonotype was seen a handful of times. J is TRBJ2-2 and V is TRBV6-5; tentative D call: TRBD2 (6 bases). Trimming left V 8 bases short and J 5 bases short, with 15 bases between. This CDR3 is 14 amino acids long. Germline assignment: CDR1 MNHEY and CDR2 SVGAGI. DNA for the CDR3: TGTGCCAGCGTCGCGGGGCTAGAAACCGGGGAGCTGTTTTTT. This codes for CASVAGLETGELFF.

The V and J genes are TRBV4-3 and TRBJ2-7; TRBD1 agrees at 7 bases. The junction had 6 bases not matched to a gene; V was cut back by 0 bases and J by 1 base. CDR1 and CDR2 from the germline V gene are LGHNA and YSLEER. This CDR3 comprises 16 residues. The CDR3 DNA reads as TGCGCCAGCAGCCAAGAGGGGGCAGGGGGTTCCTACGAGCAGTACTTC. Protein sequence: CASSQEGAGGSYEQYF.

This clonotype has just a few counts. The gene calls are TRBV28 and TRBJ2-3; 8 bases are shared with TRBD1. The germline V gene encodes CDR1 MDHEN and CDR2 SYDVKM. Trimming cost V 6 bases and J 1 base; bases outside gene matches: 6. The CDR3 contains 15 residues. Here the CDR3 reads CASSSGQGGTDTQYF. DNA for the CDR3: TGTGCCAGCAGCTCCGGACAGGGCGGCACAGATACGCAGTATTTT. The entire variable domain, with the rest obtained from reference TRBV28 and TRBJ2-3, is as follows: DVKVTQSSRYLVKRTGEKVFLECVQDMDHENMFWYRQDPGLGLRLIYFSYDVKMKEKGDIPEGYSVSREKKERFSLILESASTNQTSMYLCASSSGQGGTDTQYFGPGTRLTVL.

This clonotype has a count of ten or more. J is TRBJ2-7 and V is TRBV6-5; no clear D. Germline V gene sequence: CDR1 MNHEY, CDR2 SVGAGI. Trimming took 0 bases from V and 5 from J, leaving 2 bases between them. CDR3 length: 11 residues. Here the CDR3 DNA reads TGTGCCAGCAGTTACTCGGACGAGCAGTACTTC. Amino acid sequence: CASSYSDEQYF.

The chain joins TRBV20-1 to TRBJ2-4, with 14 positions matching TRBD2. The tail of the sequence fits TRBJ2-5 better, so the J call may be wrong. The V gene's germline CDR1 is DFQATT and CDR2 SNEGSKA (reference sequence). The CDR3 length is 16 residues. The CDR3 loop is CSARGTSGGDRETQYF. CDR3 sequence (DNA): TGCAGTGCTAGGGGGACTAGCGGGGGCGATCGAGAGACCCAGTACTTC.

This clonotype turned up a few times. The chain carries TRBV4-1 and TRBJ1-1; D is undetermined. V was pared by 3 bases and J by 0 bases, with 5 bases between. This CDR3 is 13 amino acids long. Germline CDR1 MGHRA, CDR2 YSYEKL. CDR3 loop: CASSQEMNTEAFF. CDR3 bases: TGCGCCAGCAGCCAGGAGATGAACACTGAAGCTTTCTTT.

This clonotype showed up just a few times. The chain uses TRBV20-1 and TRBJ2-1; 9 nucleotides line up with TRBD2. Germline V gene data show CDR1 as DFQATT and CDR2 as SNEGSKA (reference sequence). Trimming took 0 bases from V and 2 from J; bases not matched to a gene: 11. There are 18 residues in the CDR3. CDR3 DNA: TGCAGTGCTAGAGATTCTGGCCGGTTAGCGGGGGCCTACAATGAGCAGTTCTTC. This translates into CSARDSGRLAGAYNEQFF.

The chain carries TRBV4-2 and TRBJ2-4; TRBD1 agrees at 7 bases. The CDR3 loop spans 14 amino acids. CDR1 and CDR2 from the germline V gene are LGHNA and YNFKEQ. Unmatched junction bases numbered 8, after V lost 4 bases and J lost 8 bases. The CDR3 protein is CASSPTRGLDIQYF. The CDR3 nucleotides read TGTGCCAGCAGCCCGACCAGGGGGTTGGACATTCAGTACTTC.

A few counts support this clonotype. The genes are TRBV29-1 and TRBJ2-5; D gene uncertain. Trimming removed 3 bases from V and 4 bases from J, with 18 bases in between. Looked up from germline, CDR1 is SQVTM and CDR2 is ANQGSEA. CDR3 length: 15 residues. CDR3 DNA: TGCAGCGTTGAGGGCGACGCCCCAGTTGGAGAGACCCAGTACTTC. Translated, it gives CSVEGDAPVGETQYF.

The rearrangement links TRBV6-6 to TRBJ2-1; D uncertain. The CDR3 runs 14 residues. CDR1 is MNHNY and CDR2 is SVGAGI in the germline V gene (reference sequence). The V end was cut by 3 bases, the J end by 5 bases, with 11 bases between. In DNA form, the CDR3 reads TGTGCCAGCAGTTATCCGGGCGTCGACAATGAGCAGTTCTTC. Translation gives CASSYPGVDNEQFF.

The chain recombines TRBV20-1 with TRBJ2-1, with 12 bases aligning to TRBD2. CDR1 and CDR2 from the germline V gene are DFQATT and SNEGSKA (reference sequence). V lost 6 bases and J lost 6; bases outside the gene matches: 6. The CDR3 contains 14 residues. The CDR3, as DNA: TGCAGTGCACCCCCTAGCGGGGGGGCCAATGAGCAGTTCTTC. This codes for CSAPPSGGANEQFF.

V gene TRBV27 combines with J gene TRBJ2-2; D not resolved. This CDR3 spans 12 amino acids. CDR1 and CDR2 from the germline V gene are MNHEY and SMNVEV (reference sequence). The germline V and J ends were trimmed by 6 bases and 6 bases, with 8 bases remaining between them. CDR3 in DNA: TGTGCCAGCAGCTATAATGCCGGGGAGCTGTTTTTT. Its translation is CASSYNAGELFF.

The chain is built from TRBV25-1 and TRBJ1-5; D unresolved. CDR1 is MGHDK and CDR2 is SYGVNS in the germline V gene. The germline V and J ends were trimmed by 4 bases and 7 bases, with 11 bases remaining between them. This CDR3 has 13 residues. CDR3 sequence reads: CASSGMVGQPQHF. DNA for the CDR3: TGTGCCAGCAGTGGGATGGTGGGACAGCCCCAGCATTTT. Based on the CDR3 plus reference TRBV25-1 and TRBJ1-5, the full variable domain is EADIYQTPRYLVIGTGKKITLECSQTMGHDKMYWYQQDPGMELHLIHYSYGVNSTEKGDLSSESTVSRIRTEHFPLTLESARPSHTSQYLCASSGMVGQPQHFGDGTRLSIL.

This chain uses TRBV20-1 with TRBJ2-7; D perhaps matches TRBD1 (6 bases). Trimming left V 8 bases short and J 7 bases short, with 18 bases between. The CDR3 is 12 residues long. CDR1 and CDR2 from the germline V gene are DFQATT and SNEGSKA (reference sequence). CDR3 loop: CSPYRADREQYF. CDR3 DNA sequence: TGCAGTCCGTACAGGGCTGACAGGGAGCAGTACTTC.

This chain connects TRBV2 to TRBJ1-2, with D uncertain. The CDR3 length is 13 residues. Germline V gives CDR1 SNHLY, CDR2 FYNNEI. V dropped 8 bases and J dropped 4 bases, with 14 bases sitting between them. As DNA, the CDR3 is TGTGCCAGCGGGGAAGGAGATATCTATGGCTACACCTTC. It encodes CASGEGDIYGYTF.

This clonotype showed up just a few times. CDR3 DNA: TGCGCCAGCAACCCCGGACAGGTTGATTCCTACGAGCAGTACTTC. Its translation: CASNPGQVDSYEQYF. The chain joins TRBV5-1 to TRBJ2-7, with TRBD1 matching 7 bases. The CDR3 contains 15 residues. Germline CDR1 reads SGHRS; CDR2 reads YFSETQ. V was clipped by 6 bases and J by 1 base; unmatched bases: 10.

The chain carries TRBV10-3 and TRBJ2-3; 12 nucleotides align to TRBD2. The junction had 3 bases not matched to a gene; V was cut back by 2 bases and J by 0 bases. The CDR3 runs 17 residues. The germline CDR1 and CDR2 sequences are ENHRY and SYGVKD. The CDR3 DNA is TGTGCCATCAGTGAGGGACTAGCGGGGTCCAGCACAGATACGCAGTATTTT. It codes for CAISEGLAGSSTDTQYF.

The rearrangement links TRBV12-3 or TRBV12-4 to TRBJ2-7, with a tentative D call TRBD1 (6 bases). The CDR3 is made up of 13 amino acids. The V end lost 6 bases, the J end lost 2 bases, and 11 bases lay between the germline ends. The CDR3 sequence: CASSRDTPYEQYF. DNA of the CDR3: TGTGCCAGCAGCCGGGACACTCCCTACGAGCAGTACTTC.

Only a few counts were recorded for this clonotype. J is TRBJ2-4 and V is TRBV5-6; 9 nucleotides align to TRBD2. TRBJ2-5 matches the DNA end more closely, so the J call is doubtful. Germline CDR1 and CDR2: SGHDT and YYEEEE. This CDR3 is 16 amino acids long. The CDR3 region is CASSSWIAGVLQTQYF. The CDR3 nucleotides read TGTGCCAGCAGCTCCTGGATAGCGGGGGTTTTGCAGACCCAGTACTTC.

This clonotype appeared a few times. V usage is TRBV5-1 and J usage is TRBJ1-1; D possibly corresponds to TRBD1 (5 bases). Trimming removed 4 bases from V and 3 bases from J, with 7 bases in between. CDR3 size: 12 residues. Germline lookup yields CDR1 SGHRS and CDR2 YFSETQ. CDR3 region: CASSQTDTEAFF. The CDR3 bases are TGCGCCAGCAGCCAGACAGACACTGAAGCTTTCTTT.

In its sample, this clonotype was seen many times. The chain recombines TRBV20-1 with TRBJ2-4; D gene unclear. CDR3 length equals 13 residues. Per the germline V gene, CDR1 is DFQATT and CDR2 is SNEGSKA (reference sequence). V gave up 0 bases and J gave up 0 bases, with 3 bases separating them. The CDR3 spells CSARELAKNIQYF. CDR3 bases: TGCAGTGCTAGAGAACTAGCCAAAAACATTCAGTACTTC.

A word on this clonotype: An end of the junction does not agree with germline; a read error may underlie this. The chain uses TRBV28 and TRBJ2-7, with a weak D call TRBD2 (5 bases). This CDR3 is 14 amino acids long. Germline CDR1 MDHEN, CDR2 SYDVKM. This CDR3 reads CASSLGSYSYERYF. The CDR3 DNA reads as TGTGCCAGCAGCCTTGGGAGTTACTCCTACGAGCGGTACTTC.